This T cell receptor (beta chain) stems from a study of persistence of HIV-infected CD4 T cells. Study-level points and caveats: CMV- and Gag-responding cells had lower TCRbeta richness than CD3/CD28-responding cells.

An overlapping HIV-1 Gag peptide pool stimulated these cells at 0.95 to 1 ug/peptide/mL. CD40L/CD69 double-negative CD45RO-high memory CD4+ T cells were collected. CD4+ T cell counts exceeded 400 cells/uL; CMV serology was positive. The immunoSEQ assay was version 4, run in survey mode. Assay used: immunoSEQ multiplex PCR; TCRdb lists only in-frame clones, some missing. Of around 42,000 clones listed, more than 75% are singletons. CDR1 is MNHEY, CDR2 SMNVEV, per germline (reference sequence). V dropped 3 bases and J dropped 2 bases, with 19 bases sitting between them. The CDR3 extends over 17 amino acids. This clone has a single count. Its cognate antigen is unknown.

The chain combines TRBV27 with TRBJ1-1; a weak D match, TRBD1 (5 bases). Specimen: CD4+ T cells sorted from PBMCs after roughly 19-hour stimulation, collected from a patient who received antiretroviral therapy. This TCR came from an adult man with HIV who was CMV-seropositive. CDR3 residues: CASSLIQGGRTNTEAFF. The CDR3 DNA is TGTGCCAGCAGTTTGATACAAGGCGGCAGGACAAACACTGAAGCTTTCTTT.